This is a list of T cell receptor beta chains from one sample in a study of CD8+ T cells in alopecia areata. Libraries were prepared by immunoSEQ multiplex PCR; TCRdb keeps only in-frame clonotypes and omits some of them. The table lists approximately 280,000 clones, more than 45% of them singletons. The sample consisted of CD4+ T cells sorted from blood, taken at week 24, from a patient treated with tofacitinib. The source is a human donor with alopecia areata. Each CDR3 is given with its conserved first and last residue. The D gene is left open where the match is weak. Clone size is not always given. Where it is, it says once, few, many or a class for expanded clones.

clone size: NA
J gene: TRBJ1-5
D gene: NA
V gene: TRBV7-2
CDR3 protein: CASSLQMGSNQPQHF
CDR3 DNA: TGTGCCAGCAGCTTACAAATGGGGAGCAATCAGCCCCAGCATTTT

clone size: NA
J gene: TRBJ2-1
D gene: TRBD2
V gene: TRBV2
CDR3 protein: CASSTASGGPNPPAEQFF
CDR3 DNA: TGTGCCAGCAGTACGGCTAGCGGGGGGCCTAACCCCCCGGCTGAGCAGTTCTTC

clone size: NA
J gene: TRBJ2-5
D gene: NA
V gene: TRBV30
CDR3 protein: CACGSQETQYF
CDR3 DNA: TGTGCCTGCGGTAGCCAAGAGACCCAGTACTTC

clone size: few
J gene: TRBJ1-2
D gene: NA
V gene: TRBV30
CDR3 protein: CAWSQGRVYGYTF
CDR3 DNA: TGTGCCTGGAGTCAGGGACGGGTCTATGGCTACACCTTC

clone size: NA
J gene: TRBJ2-1
D gene: NA
V gene: TRBV20-1
CDR3 protein: CSAMTGNEQFF
CDR3 DNA: TGCAGTGCTATGACAGGCAATGAGCAGTTCTTC

clone size: NA
J gene: TRBJ2-7
D gene: NA
V gene: TRBV29-1
CDR3 protein: CSVLTIPGRTSYEQYF
CDR3 DNA: TGCAGCGTTCTAACCATCCCGGGACGGACTTCCTACGAGCAGTACTTC

clone size: NA
J gene: TRBJ1-4
D gene: NA
V gene: TRBV30
CDR3 protein: CAWSGFRGSTNEKLFF
CDR3 DNA: TGTGCCTGGAGTGGATTCAGGGGAAGTACTAATGAAAAACTGTTTTTT

clone size: NA
J gene: TRBJ2-5
D gene: NA
V gene: TRBV11-2
CDR3 protein: CASSQIGTQYF
CDR3 DNA: TGTGCCAGCAGCCAAATCGGGACCCAGTACTTC

clone size: few
J gene: TRBJ2-7
D gene: NA
V gene: TRBV7-2
CDR3 protein: CASSPRTFTYEQYF
CDR3 DNA: TGTGCCAGCAGCCCCCGGACATTTACCTACGAGCAGTACTTC

clone size: few
J gene: TRBJ1-5
D gene: NA
V gene: TRBV12-5
CDR3 protein: CASGLAPYSNQPQHF
CDR3 DNA: TGTGCTAGTGGTTTGGCCCCTTATAGCAATCAGCCCCAGCATTTT

clone size: NA
J gene: TRBJ1-2
D gene: NA
V gene: TRBV2
CDR3 protein: CASSAGGRRINYGYTF
CDR3 DNA: TGTGCCAGCAGTGCGGGGGGACGGAGGATTAACTATGGCTACACCTTC

clone size: NA
J gene: TRBJ1-1
D gene: NA
V gene: TRBV5-1
CDR3 protein: CASSLRGRNTEAFF
CDR3 DNA: TGCGCCAGCAGCTTACGGGGTCGGAACACTGAAGCTTTCTTT

clone size: NA
J gene: TRBJ1-2
D gene: NA
V gene: TRBV14
CDR3 protein: CASSQVSGSYGYTF
CDR3 DNA: TGTGCCAGCAGCCAAGTGTCGGGGAGCTATGGCTACACCTTC

clone size: NA
J gene: TRBJ1-5
D gene: TRBD1
V gene: TRBV6-1
CDR3 protein: CASSWTGSNQPQHF
CDR3 DNA: TGTGCCAGCAGTTGGACAGGGAGCAATCAGCCCCAGCATTTT

clone size: NA
J gene: TRBJ1-2
D gene: NA
V gene: TRBV7-2
CDR3 protein: CASSMSGAAYGYTF
CDR3 DNA: TGTGCCAGCTCCATGAGTGGGGCCGCCTATGGCTACACCTTC

clone size: once
J gene: TRBJ2-5
D gene: TRBD2
V gene: TRBV29-1
CDR3 protein: CSVEGELAGGETQYF
CDR3 DNA: TGCAGCGTTGAAGGGGAACTAGCGGGAGGGGAGACCCAGTACTTC

clone size: NA
J gene: TRBJ2-6
D gene: NA
V gene: TRBV28
CDR3 protein: CASSWSAGANVLTF
CDR3 DNA: TGTGCCAGCAGTTGGAGTGCAGGGGCCAACGTCCTGACTTTC

clone size: NA
J gene: TRBJ1-2
D gene: NA
V gene: TRBV5-1
CDR3 protein: CASSLTAGRGYTF
CDR3 DNA: TGCGCCAGCAGCTTGACCGCGGGCAGGGGCTACACCTTC

clone size: NA
J gene: TRBJ2-3
D gene: NA
V gene: TRBV10-3
CDR3 protein: CANGGVDTQYF
CDR3 DNA: TGTGCCAACGGGGGCGTAGATACGCAGTATTTT

clone size: once
J gene: TRBJ2-4
D gene: NA
V gene: TRBV27
CDR3 protein: CASSLNGGRDIQYF
CDR3 DNA: TGTGCCAGCAGTTTAAACGGGGGTCGTGACATTCAGTACTTC

clone size: NA
J gene: TRBJ2-1
D gene: NA
V gene: TRBV25-1
CDR3 protein: CASTRDIVNEQFF
CDR3 DNA: TGTGCCAGCACGAGGGATATTGTGAATGAGCAGTTCTTC

clone size: NA
J gene: TRBJ2-3
D gene: NA
V gene: TRBV30
CDR3 protein: CAWSARGSPDTQYF
CDR3 DNA: TGTGCCTGGAGTGCCAGGGGCAGCCCAGATACGCAGTATTTT

clone size: NA
J gene: TRBJ2-5
D gene: NA
V gene: TRBV27
CDR3 protein: CATRAWGQETQYF
CDR3 DNA: TGTGCCACCCGTGCCTGGGGCCAAGAGACCCAGTACTTC

clone size: NA
J gene: TRBJ2-3
D gene: NA
V gene: TRBV7-2
CDR3 protein: CASSLEGRQTDTQYF
CDR3 DNA: TGTGCCAGCAGCTTAGAAGGCCGGCAAACAGATACGCAGTATTTT

clone size: NA
J gene: TRBJ1-2
D gene: TRBD1
V gene: TRBV29-1
CDR3 protein: CSVGQGFGDYGYTF
CDR3 DNA: TGCAGCGTGGGACAGGGGTTTGGCGACTATGGCTACACCTTC

clone size: few
J gene: TRBJ2-3
D gene: NA
V gene: TRBV4-1
CDR3 protein: CASSQEEGMSTDTQYF
CDR3 DNA: TGCGCCAGCAGCCAAGAAGAGGGAATGAGCACAGATACGCAGTATTTT

clone size: NA
J gene: TRBJ1-2
D gene: NA
V gene: TRBV15
CDR3 protein: CATSRDRGRGNYGYTF
CDR3 DNA: TGTGCCACCAGCAGAGATCGAGGGCGGGGGAACTATGGCTACACCTTC

clone size: few
J gene: TRBJ2-2
D gene: NA
V gene: TRBV5-1
CDR3 protein: CASSLVVGNTGELFF
CDR3 DNA: TGCGCCAGCAGCTTGGTTGTAGGGAACACCGGGGAGCTGTTTTTT

clone size: NA
J gene: TRBJ2-3
D gene: NA
V gene: TRBV9
CDR3 protein: CASSVAAGYGNTQYF
CDR3 DNA: TGTGCCAGCAGCGTAGCGGCTGGCTATGGGAATACGCAGTATTTT

clone size: few
J gene: TRBJ2-7
D gene: TRBD1
V gene: TRBV19
CDR3 protein: CASSRGQASSYEQYF
CDR3 DNA: TGTGCCAGTAGTAGGGGACAGGCGAGCTCCTACGAGCAGTACTTC

clone size: NA
J gene: TRBJ2-5
D gene: NA
V gene: TRBV20-1
CDR3 protein: CSAGLRETQYF
CDR3 DNA: TGCAGTGCTGGTCTTCGAGAGACCCAGTACTTC

clone size: NA
J gene: TRBJ2-3
D gene: TRBD2
V gene: TRBV9
CDR3 protein: CASSGLAGGQDTQYF
CDR3 DNA: TGTGCCAGCAGCGGACTAGCGGGGGGACAAGATACGCAGTATTTT

clone size: few
J gene: TRBJ2-5
D gene: NA
V gene: TRBV13
CDR3 protein: CASSLEETQYF
CDR3 DNA: TGTGCCAGCAGCTTAGAAGAGACCCAGTACTTC

clone size: NA
J gene: TRBJ2-3
D gene: NA
V gene: TRBV7-3
CDR3 protein: CASGAPGDTQYF
CDR3 DNA: TGTGCCAGCGGGGCCCCGGGGGATACGCAGTATTTT

clone size: NA
J gene: TRBJ2-1
D gene: NA
V gene: TRBV30
CDR3 protein: CAWSRGGRDNEQFF
CDR3 DNA: TGTGCCTGGAGTCGGGGAGGCAGAGACAATGAGCAGTTCTTC

clone size: NA
J gene: TRBJ1-5
D gene: NA
V gene: TRBV6-5
CDR3 protein: CASSYSSRGQPQHF
CDR3 DNA: TGTGCCAGCAGTTACTCAAGTCGGGGCCAGCCCCAGCATTTT

clone size: NA
J gene: TRBJ2-2
D gene: TRBD1
V gene: TRBV10-3
CDR3 protein: CAISARGPYRELFF
CDR3 DNA: TGTGCCATCAGTGCGAGGGGGCCCTACCGGGAGCTGTTTTTT

clone size: NA
J gene: TRBJ2-3
D gene: NA
V gene: TRBV15
CDR3 protein: CATSSAGERKRWGTDTQYF
CDR3 DNA: TGTGCCACCAGCAGTGCAGGGGAGCGAAAGCGGTGGGGCACAGATACGCAGTATTTT

clone size: NA
J gene: TRBJ2-5
D gene: TRBD2
V gene: TRBV9
CDR3 protein: CASSALAGGGETQYF
CDR3 DNA: TGTGCCAGCAGCGCCTTAGCGGGGGGCGGAGAGACCCAGTACTTC

clone size: NA
J gene: TRBJ2-3
D gene: NA
V gene: TRBV7-9
CDR3 protein: CASSLLGDTQYF
CDR3 DNA: TGTGCCAGCAGCCTACTAGGGGATACGCAGTATTTT

clone size: NA
J gene: TRBJ2-7
D gene: TRBD1
V gene: TRBV30
CDR3 protein: CAWGNGGQATYEQYF
CDR3 DNA: TGTGCCTGGGGGAATGGGGGACAGGCCACCTACGAGCAGTACTTC

clone size: NA
J gene: TRBJ2-5
D gene: TRBD1
V gene: TRBV28
CDR3 protein: CASSYRGWETQYF
CDR3 DNA: TGTGCCAGCAGTTACAGGGGGTGGGAGACCCAGTACTTC

clone size: many
J gene: TRBJ1-1
D gene: NA
V gene: TRBV11-2
CDR3 protein: CASSLLGAKNTEAFF
CDR3 DNA: TGTGCCAGCAGCCTCTTAGGGGCTAAGAACACTGAAGCTTTCTTT

clone size: NA
J gene: TRBJ2-2
D gene: NA
V gene: TRBV2
CDR3 protein: CASSRTGELFF
CDR3 DNA: TGTGCCAGCAGCAGGACCGGGGAGCTGTTTTTT

clone size: few
J gene: TRBJ2-3
D gene: TRBD2
V gene: TRBV29-1
CDR3 protein: CSVVAGFVTDTQYF
CDR3 DNA: TGCAGCGTTGTAGCGGGGTTCGTCACAGATACGCAGTATTTT

clone size: once
J gene: TRBJ2-3
D gene: TRBD2
V gene: TRBV6-6
CDR3 protein: CASRRGSFTDTQYF
CDR3 DNA: TGTGCCAGCAGGCGGGGGAGCTTCACAGATACGCAGTATTTT